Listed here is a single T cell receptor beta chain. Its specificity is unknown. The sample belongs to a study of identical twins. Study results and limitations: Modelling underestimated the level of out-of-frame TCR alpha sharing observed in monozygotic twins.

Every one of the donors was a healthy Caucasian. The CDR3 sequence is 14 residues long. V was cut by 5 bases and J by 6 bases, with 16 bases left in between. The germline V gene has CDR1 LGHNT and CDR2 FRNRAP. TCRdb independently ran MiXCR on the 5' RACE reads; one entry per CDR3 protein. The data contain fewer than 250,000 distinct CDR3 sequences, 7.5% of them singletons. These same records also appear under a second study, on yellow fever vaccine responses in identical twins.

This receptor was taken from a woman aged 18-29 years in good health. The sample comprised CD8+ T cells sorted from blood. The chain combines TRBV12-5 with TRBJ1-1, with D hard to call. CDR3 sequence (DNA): TGTGCTAGTGGTCCCACGCGGGGTGGGGCTGAAGCTTTCTTT. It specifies CASGPTRGGAEAFF.